These 20 T cell receptor beta chains were sequenced from one sample in a study of CD8+ T cells in alopecia areata. cDNA serving as the sequencing template came from extracted, reverse transcribed RNA. The assay was immunoSEQ multiplex PCR, and TCRdb's table has in-frame clones only and misses some. In the table there are over 10,000 clones, under 65% of which are singletons. Alopecia areata patients provided lesional scalp punch biopsies and peripheral blood, both collected for the study. The sequencing input was skin. The receptors here all came from a human donor with alopecia areata.

V gene TRBV14 combines with J gene TRBJ2-3; TRBD1 matches at 8 bases. In germline, CDR1 is SGHDN, CDR2 FVKESK. The CDR3 loop spans 18 amino acids. Losses at the gene ends were 0 bases for V and 1 base for J; bases not matched to a gene: 9. Here the CDR3 reads CASSQDRWTGKGTDTQYF. The CDR3 DNA reads as TGTGCCAGCAGCCAAGATAGGTGGACAGGGAAGGGCACAGATACGCAGTATTTT.

The V and J genes are TRBV7-2 and TRBJ1-5; D is undetermined. This CDR3 comprises 16 residues. The germline V gene encodes CDR1 SGHTA and CDR2 FQGNSA. V lost 5 bases and J lost 0, with 14 bases in between. The CDR3 is CASSERVRYSNQPQHF. The CDR3 DNA follows: TGTGCCAGCAGCGAGCGGGTCAGGTATAGCAATCAGCCCCAGCATTTT.

This clone has a handful of counts. Other DNA sequences in this sample translate to the same CDR3. The chain links TRBV7-9 to TRBJ1-5, with TRBD1 identical over 7 bases. Unmatched junction bases numbered 6, after V lost 6 bases and J lost 7 bases. CDR3 length equals 13 residues. The germline CDR1 and CDR2 sequences are SEHNR and FQNEAQ (reference sequence). CDR3 protein: CASRRDSGQPQHF. The CDR3 DNA sequence: TGTGCCAGCAGACGGGACAGCGGACAGCCCCAGCATTTT.

The chain carries TRBV14 and TRBJ2-1; 9 bases are a match to TRBD1. The ends lost 5 bases at V and 1 base at J; junction bases unmatched: 0. The CDR3 is made up of 14 amino acids. Germline assignment: CDR1 SGHDN and CDR2 FVKESK. The CDR3: CASSDRGSYNEQFF. The CDR3 DNA reads as TGTGCCAGCAGCGACAGGGGGTCCTACAATGAGCAGTTCTTC.

The chain links TRBV6-5 to TRBJ1-6; no definite D call. Germline V gene lookup returns CDR1 MNHEY and CDR2 SVGAGI. This CDR3 is 13 amino acids long. Between the trimmed V and J ends, which lost 6 bases and 8 bases, there was a span of 11 bases. In DNA, the CDR3 is TGTGCCAGCAGGTCCCCCGGTGATTCACCCCTCCACTTT. It encodes CASRSPGDSPLHF.

The rearrangement joins TRBV28 to TRBJ1-5; no clear D gene. The CDR3 is made up of 13 amino acids. V was shortened by 3 bases and J by 7 bases, with 10 bases between the two germline ends. Germline V CDR1 and CDR2: MDHEN, SYDVKM. CDR3 nucleotides: TGTGCCAGCAGTTTTGAGGGAGGCCAGCCCCAGCATTTT. Its translation is CASSFEGGQPQHF.

V is TRBV27 and J is TRBJ2-3; tentatively, D is TRBD1 or TRBD2 (6 bases each). The V gene lost 10 bases and the J gene lost 1 base, with 12 bases spanning the gap. Looked up from germline, CDR1 is MNHEY and CDR2 is SMNVEV (reference sequence). The CDR3 runs to 13 residues. CDR3: CATRGLRTDTQYF. The CDR3 nucleotides are TGTGCCACCAGGGGACTTCGCACAGATACGCAGTATTTT.

This sequence joins TRBV30 and TRBJ1-5; 7 bases are shared with TRBD1. Trimming removed 1 base from V and 4 bases from J; junction bases left unmatched: 7. In germline, CDR1 is GTSNPN, CDR2 SVGIG (reference sequence). The CDR3 spans 15 residues. The CDR3 region is CAWSGDRAKNQPQHF. The CDR3 bases are TGTGCCTGGAGTGGCGACAGGGCTAAAAATCAGCCCCAGCATTTT.

This clone showed up just a few times. The rearrangement links TRBV5-1 to TRBJ2-1; no clear D gene. V was cut by 0 bases and J by 9 bases, with 19 bases left in between. Germline values: CDR1 SGHRS, CDR2 YFSETQ. This CDR3 comprises 16 residues. The CDR3 sequence: CASSLVAVDRYGEQFF. The CDR3 region has the DNA TGCGCCAGCAGCTTGGTCGCGGTAGACCGGTACGGTGAGCAGTTCTTC.

The genes are TRBV30 and TRBJ1-2; D ambiguous. With 1 base removed from V and 1 base from J, the gap between germline ends came to 13 bases. This CDR3 has 15 residues. Germline CDR1 is GTSNPN and CDR2 is SVGIG (reference sequence). The CDR3 here is CAWSAGMSHNYGYTF. In DNA form, the CDR3 reads TGTGCCTGGAGTGCCGGGATGTCCCATAACTATGGCTACACCTTC.

V usage is TRBV2 and J usage is TRBJ2-2; D is possibly TRBD1 or TRBD2 (6 bases each). Germline assignment: CDR1 SNHLY and CDR2 FYNNEI. Trimming took 10 bases from V and 4 from J, leaving 22 bases between them. The CDR3 runs 16 residues. CDR3 in amino acids: CATHPLGGAGTGELFF. As DNA, the CDR3 is TGTGCCACCCACCCCCTAGGGGGAGCGGGCACCGGGGAGCTGTTTTTT.

The table lists this clone with a few counts. The rearrangement uses TRBV10-3 and TRBJ2-2; a weak D match, TRBD2 (7 bases). Trimming shortened V by 0 bases and J by 5 bases, and 13 bases separated the two germline ends. The CDR3 runs to 16 residues. Germline-derived CDR1 and CDR2 are ENHRY and SYGVKD. For the CDR3, the DNA is TGTGCCATCAGTGAGTCGACGGGGGGCCAGACCGGGGAGCTGTTTTTT. This sequence encodes CAISESTGGQTGELFF.

In this sample, this clone turned up once. V is TRBV5-4 and J is TRBJ2-1; tentatively, D is TRBD1 (6 bases). The CDR3 totals 14 residues. Trimming removed 4 bases at V and 2 bases at J, with 10 bases between. Germline-derived CDR1 and CDR2 are SGHNT and YYREEE (reference sequence). CDR3 in DNA: TGTGCCAGCAGCACAGGGACCACCTACAATGAGCAGTTCTTC. It specifies CASSTGTTYNEQFF.

The gene calls are TRBV4-2 and TRBJ1-2; D remains unclear. The ends were cut back, 0 bases at V and 8 bases at J, with 16 bases in the middle. CDR3 length: 15 residues. Germline loops: CDR1 LGHNA, CDR2 YNFKEQ. CDR3 bases: TGTGCCAGCAGCCAAGATCTGCCGACGCGGGAGGGCTACACCTTC. It specifies CASSQDLPTREGYTF.

Only a few counts were recorded for this clone. The V and J genes are TRBV5-1 and TRBJ2-2, with D unresolved. Trimming shortened V by 4 bases and J by 4 bases, and 8 bases separated the two germline ends. CDR3 size: 13 residues. The V gene's germline CDR1 is SGHRS and CDR2 YFSETQ. The CDR3 loop is CASSVKGTGELFF. The CDR3 DNA reads TGCGCCAGCAGCGTCAAGGGCACCGGGGAGCTGTTTTTT. The complete variable domain, with remaining parts taken from reference TRBV5-1 and TRBJ2-2, reads KAGVTQTPRYLIKTRGQQVTLSCSPISGHRSVSWYQQTPGQGLQFLFEYFSETQRNKGNFPGRFSGRQFSNSRSEMNVSTLELGDSALYLCASSVKGTGELFFGEGSRLTVL.

On this clone: The same CDR3 also results from other DNA sequences found in this sample. The chain combines TRBV5-1 with TRBJ2-7; D might be TRBD2 (6 bases). V was trimmed by 5 bases and J by 0 bases, leaving 15 bases between them. Germline CDR1 is SGHRS and CDR2 is YFSETQ. The length of the CDR3 is 15 residues. The CDR3 sequence: CASSFGRGSSYEQYF. In DNA form, the CDR3 reads TGCGCCAGCAGTTTTGGGCGGGGAAGCTCCTACGAGCAGTACTTC.

This clone is categorized as medium-sized. The chain has TRBV11-2 and TRBJ2-7; 9 bases are a match to TRBD1. The CDR3 totals 14 residues. Germline V CDR1 and CDR2: SGHAT, FQNNGV. Unmatched junction bases numbered 11, after V lost 5 bases and J lost 9 bases. This chain's CDR3 is CASSPPGGQGPQYF. In DNA, the CDR3 is TGTGCCAGCAGCCCACCCGGGGGACAGGGACCGCAGTACTTC. The complete variable domain, with remaining parts taken from reference TRBV11-2 and TRBJ2-7, reads EAGVAQSPRYKIIEKRQSVAFWCNPISGHATLYWYQQILGQGPKLLIQFQNNGVVDDSQLPKDRFSAERLKGVDSTLKIQPAKLEDSAVYLCASSPPGGQGPQYFGPGTRLTVT.

CDR3 amino acids: CASSLGSAGRRETQYF. In nucleotides, the CDR3 is TGTGCCAGCAGCTTAGGATCCGCGGGGCGCAGGGAGACCCAGTACTTC. V is TRBV7-2 and J is TRBJ2-5; D perhaps matches TRBD2 (6 bases). The CDR3 length is 16 residues. The germline CDR1 and CDR2 sequences are SGHTA and FQGNSA. V lost 1 base, J lost 5 bases, and 17 bases lay in between.

In this sample, this clone turned up a few times. The genes are TRBV27 and TRBJ2-6; D is undetermined. The germline V gene encodes CDR1 MNHEY and CDR2 SMNVEV (reference sequence). The CDR3 has 16 amino acids. V lost 3 bases, J lost 1 base, and 10 bases lay in between. CDR3 bases: TGTGCCAGCAGTTTGACCCCCCAGTCTGGGGCCAACGTCCTGACTTTC. Its protein is CASSLTPQSGANVLTF.

Judged by abundance, this clone is medium-sized (0.01 to 0.1%). The rearrangement joins TRBV5-5 to TRBJ2-5, with D unclear. V lost 4 bases, J lost 2 bases, and 9 bases lay in between. The CDR3 covers 13 residues. The V gene's germline CDR1 is SGHKS and CDR2 YYEKEE (reference sequence). For the CDR3, the DNA is TGTGCCAGCAGCGTATGGTCTCAAGAGACCCAGTACTTC. Its protein is CASSVWSQETQYF. The full variable domain, its missing parts supplied by reference TRBV5-5 and TRBJ2-5, is DAGVTQSPTHLIKTRGQQVTLRCSPISGHKSVSWYQQVLGQGPQFIFQYYEKEERGRGNFPDRFSARQFPNYSSELNVNALLLGDSALYLCASSVWSQETQYFGPGTRLLVL.